This T cell receptor (beta chain) emerged from a study of T cells in Graves' hyperthyroidism and ophthalmopathy (dated by TCRdb to between 2018 and 2020). Regarding the research as a whole: To identify TCR V-J signatures that set the groups apart, the researchers used a discovery cohort of 90 to 100 patients, made up of around 42 with Graves' ophthalmopathy and about 60 with stable Graves' hyperthyroidism. The study also compared thyroid tissue and blood T-cell repertoires from five or six Graves' hyperthyroidism patients. According to the paper, TCR Vbeta CDR3 sequencing was carried out on approximately 140 peripheral blood samples, which came from approximately 43 ophthalmopathy, 75 to 80 hyperthyroidism and about 17 progressor patients. Whether ophthalmopathy could be predicted prospectively was tested in an independent validation cohort made up of under 20 hyperthyroidism patients plus 17 patients who later progressed to ophthalmopathy. For training and testing, the 110 or so patients in the discovery cohort were randomly divided in a 7:3 ratio. After blood sampling, hyperthyroidism patients were treated with methimazole at a starting dose of 30 mg daily, and ophthalmopathy patients were treated with high-dose intravenous methylprednisolone.

The TCR beta CDR3 regions were amplified from the RNA transcripts. The TCR CDR3 was subjected to a first round of RT-PCR using the HTBI primer set and the Qiagen OneStep RT-PCR kit. Libraries were constructed in a second round of multiplex PCR, after which size selection and purification were performed. Paired-end sequencing of the libraries was performed with 100 bp reads on an Illumina HiSeq2000. The original methods were these. Raw data were processed with SOAPnuke, discarding reads with adapters, uncalled bases, mean Phred below 15, or no exact constant-primer or identifier match. High-quality paired reads were merged with COPE v1.2.5, and unique nucleotide sequences were defined as clonotypes. Clonotypes were aligned to IMGT TRBV, TRBD and TRBJ reference segments using MiTCR v1.1. Analysis was restricted to V-J combinations with a frequency above 0.0001, which covered 99.2% of repertoires. The TCS score was defined as F50 (clonal expansion) divided by E x V (chaos), with BLOSUM62-based TCRdist calculated between CDR3 peptides within each V-J. Welch's t-statistics and random forest reduced fewer than 550 V-J features to about 12, which were used in a naive Bayes classifier (R e1071). The Morisita-Horn index was used to measure how similar the thyroid and blood repertoires were. TCRdb reprocessing: public reads trimmed at Q25 with fastp, clones called with MiXCR, in-frame beta chains kept. A single entry per CDR3 protein holds the most common genes and DNA from its merged rows. TCRdb's processing, not the study's, gives the V and J calls here. The sample table holds hundreds of thousands of distinct CDR3 sequences, of which over 40% were seen once. Together, the top ten hold approximately 6.8% of the sample.

General study outcomes and caveats: During validation, the model predicted progression to ophthalmopathy a median of about 6.3 months ahead of onset, with around 71% sensitivity and under 85% specificity. Sample size was not statistically predetermined, and blinding of investigators to group allocation was not performed. A model built on a 13 V-J signature distinguished ophthalmopathy from stable hyperthyroidism, reaching over 85% sensitivity and approximately 83% specificity in cross-validation and 80%/75% in testing. Most expanded thyroid clonotypes (frequency above 0.001) were also detected in blood, a finding suggesting that blood repertoires may reflect thyroid immune responses.

In its sample, this clonotype was seen many times. The target of this receptor is not known. Base qualities are missing; no much larger clone stands one base away. Any patient with an uncontrolled infection, another autoimmune disease, pregnancy or lactation was excluded. Diagnoses relied on clinical symptoms, serum thyroxine and TRAb, thyroid ultrasound and orbital computed tomography. Trizol reagent was used to extract total RNA, and RNA quality was then checked on an Agilent 2100 Bioanalyzer. V loses 0 bases, J loses 7 bases, and the germline ends lie 10 bases apart. CDR1 and CDR2 (DFQATT, SNEGSKA) derive from the germline V gene (reference sequence). Including the terminal cysteine and phenylalanine, the CDR3 comprises 14 residues. CDR3 DNA is the only sequence kept; it has 42 bases, read in frame from the first base.

This TCR was recovered from an adult man with Graves' disease, either hyperthyroidism or ophthalmopathy (not recorded which). Sequenced input: peripheral blood or thyroid tissue (not recorded which). The sequence joins TRBV20-1 to TRBJ1-6; the D gene cannot be named for sure. The DNA reads as follows: TGCAGTGCTAGAGATCTGACACGAAATTCACCCCTCCACTTT. Its translation is CSARDLTRNSPLHF.